Presented here are 18 T cell receptor beta chains from one specimen sequenced in a study of cytomegalovirus exposure and HLA in healthy donors. It was with 60 Vbeta and 13 Jbeta primers that the PCR ran. The method was immunoSEQ multiplex PCR; TCRdb's version includes in-frame clones alone and lacks a portion of them. In the table there are around 110,000 clones, approximately 80% of which are singletons. The sequencing sample was made of PBMCs. Receptor source: a man aged 60-69 years in good health and CMV-seronegative.

The chain links TRBV19 to TRBJ2-6; 7 nucleotides agree with TRBD1. With 5 bases clipped from V and 0 bases from J, the junction kept 7 bases outside the gene matches. There are 17 residues in the CDR3. The germline V gene has CDR1 LNHDA and CDR2 SQIVND (reference sequence). DNA for the CDR3: TGTGCCAGTAGTCGCCAGGGGGTCAGCTCTGGGGCCAACGTCCTGACTTTC. This translates into CASSRQGVSSGANVLTF.

The V call is TRBV19, the J call TRBJ1-6, with D unclear. Germline V gene lookup returns CDR1 LNHDA and CDR2 SQIVND (reference sequence). CDR3 size: 15 residues. Trimming removed 6 bases at V and 0 bases at J, with 9 bases between. The CDR3 loop reads CASREETSYNSPLHF. Written as DNA, the CDR3 is TGTGCCAGTAGGGAGGAAACCTCCTATAATTCACCCCTCCACTTT.

The DNA for the CDR3 is TGTGCCAGCAGCTTGGGGCGGGGGGCCTTCTACGAGCAGTACGTC. It is translated as CASSLGRGAFYEQYV. V is TRBV11-2 and J is TRBJ2-7; 8 bases fit TRBD2. The CDR3 is 15 amino acids. J was trimmed by 3 bases and V by 3 bases; bases with no gene match: 7. CDR1 and CDR2 (germline): SGHAT, FQNNGV.

CDR3 DNA: TGTGCCAGCAGCTTATTCGGGGGGCCGAACACCGGGGAGCTGTTTTTT. It codes for CASSLFGGPNTGELFF. The chain links TRBV7-9 to TRBJ2-2; D is perhaps TRBD2 (7 bases). The germline V gene encodes CDR1 SEHNR and CDR2 FQNEAQ (reference sequence). The CDR3 runs to 16 residues. The germline V and J ends were trimmed by 2 bases and 0 bases, with 10 bases remaining between them.

The chain couples TRBV18 to TRBJ2-1, with TRBD2 identical over 10 bases. This CDR3 has 16 residues. V lost 8 bases, J lost 6 bases, and 13 bases stayed unmatched. Germline CDR1 is KGHSH and CDR2 is LQKENI. The CDR3 here is CASHLWASGGSNEQFF. In DNA form, the CDR3 reads TGTGCCAGCCATCTATGGGCTAGCGGGGGTTCCAATGAGCAGTTCTTC.

The V call is TRBV5-6, the J call TRBJ2-1, with TRBD2 matching 12 bases. The CDR3 contains 18 residues. Germline V gene lookup returns CDR1 SGHDT and CDR2 YYEEEE. V lost 4 bases and J lost 4; bases outside the gene matches: 12. CDR3 nucleotides: TGTGCCAGCAGCCCGAAACCCCGACTAGCGGGAGTATACAATGAGCAGTTCTTC. This gives the protein CASSPKPRLAGVYNEQFF.

This clone was observed a handful of times. CDR3 in amino acids: CASSQSWREAGANVLTF. DNA for the CDR3: TGTGCCAGCAGCCAATCCTGGCGGGAAGCTGGGGCCAACGTCCTGACTTTC. The chain is built from TRBV14 and TRBJ2-6; possibly TRBD2 for D (6 bases). Germline V gene lookup returns CDR1 SGHDN and CDR2 FVKESK. Deletions cut 2 bases from V and 2 bases from J, with 13 bases between. CDR3 length: 17 residues.

Concerning this clone itself: The sample carries other DNA sequences with the same CDR3. Here the CDR3 DNA reads TGTGCCAGCAGCTTAGGGTCGGGGGGGGAGACCCAGTACTTC. It codes for CASSLGSGGETQYF. J is TRBJ2-5 and V is TRBV7-2; 8 bases line up with TRBD2. Germline lookup yields CDR1 SGHTA and CDR2 FQGNSA. There are 14 residues in the CDR3. J was trimmed by 5 bases and V by 1 base; bases with no gene match: 3.

The rearrangement links TRBV9 to TRBJ2-1; 7 bases agree with TRBD2. The CDR3 covers 11 residues. The J segment lost 8 bases and the V segment lost 4 bases, leaving 0 bases of the junction unmatched. CDR1 and CDR2 from the germline V gene are SGDLS and YYNGEE. The DNA for the CDR3 is TGTGCCAGCAGCCGGGAGGATGAGCAGTTCTTC. Its protein product is CASSREDEQFF.

The CDR3 bases are TGTGCCAGCACCCGGACAGGGTTGGCCACCGGGGAGCTGTTTTTT. Amino acid sequence: CASTRTGLATGELFF. The chain couples TRBV25-1 to TRBJ2-2; TRBD1 agrees at 8 bases. The CDR3 is 15 amino acids. J lost 4 bases, V lost 7 bases, and 8 bases had no gene match. Germline V gene data show CDR1 as MGHDK and CDR2 as SYGVNS.

The gene calls are TRBV27 and TRBJ1-2; TRBD1 might be the D (6 bases). Looked up from germline, CDR1 is MNHEY and CDR2 is SMNVEV (reference sequence). The CDR3 is 16 residues long. With 5 bases removed from V and 8 bases from J, the gap between germline ends came to 24 bases. Here the CDR3 reads CASSRQQGSAALGYTF. The CDR3 bases are TGTGCCAGCAGTCGACAACAGGGCTCAGCAGCCCTGGGCTACACCTTC.

The V gene is TRBV4-3, the J gene TRBJ2-7; 11 bases fit TRBD1. There are 15 residues in the CDR3. V trimming: 3 bases; J trimming: 4 bases; junction bases outside the gene matches: 5. Germline V gene sequence: CDR1 LGHNA, CDR2 YSLEER. In DNA, the CDR3 is TGCGCCAGCAGCCAGGGGACAGGGGGGGGTTACGAGCAGTACTTC. Translation gives CASSQGTGGGYEQYF.

The rearrangement joins TRBV7-2 to TRBJ2-5; D remains ambiguous. The CDR3 covers 13 residues. The V end was cut by 4 bases, the J end by 5 bases, with 11 bases between. Germline V gives CDR1 SGHTA, CDR2 FQGNSA. The CDR3 loop is CASSWSRRETQYF. The DNA for the CDR3 is TGTGCCAGCAGCTGGAGCCGAAGGGAGACCCAGTACTTC.

This clone was seen a handful of times. The chain is built from TRBV7-9 and TRBJ1-1; possible D gene TRBD1, 5 bases. Looked up from germline, CDR1 is SEHNR and CDR2 is FQNEAQ (reference sequence). The V gene lost 8 bases and the J gene lost 1 base, with 11 bases spanning the gap. CDR3 size: 13 residues. CDR3 protein: CASRTRENTEAFF. CDR3 sequence (DNA): TGTGCCAGCCGGACCAGGGAGAACACTGAAGCTTTCTTT.

The chain couples TRBV19 to TRBJ1-4; no clear D. Germline V gives CDR1 LNHDA, CDR2 SQIVND (reference sequence). The CDR3 runs to 15 residues. Trimming left V 5 bases short and J 0 bases short, with 10 bases between. CDR3 in amino acids: CASSRRTATNEKLFF. CDR3 coding DNA: TGTGCCAGTAGTCGTCGGACTGCAACTAATGAAAAACTGTTTTTT.

In nucleotides, the CDR3 is TGTGCCAGCAGCCCGAGATATAACTCCTATAATTCACCCCTCCACTTT. Amino acid sequence: CASSPRYNSYNSPLHF. The chain has TRBV7-2 and TRBJ1-6; unclear D gene. V was pared by 5 bases and J by 0 bases, with 11 bases between. This CDR3 region has 16 residues. Germline-derived CDR1 and CDR2 are SGHTA and FQGNSA.

This clone was detected only a few times. In DNA, the CDR3 is TGTGCCAGCAGCACCCGCGGGGGTCCGGGAGAGACCCAGTACTTC. Amino acid sequence: CASSTRGGPGETQYF. The chain links TRBV9 to TRBJ2-5, with 7 bases matching TRBD2. Germline trimming cut 4 bases from V and 4 bases from J; bases unmatched to any gene: 10. The germline V gene encodes CDR1 SGDLS and CDR2 YYNGEE. CDR3 size: 15 residues.

V is TRBV7-2 and J is TRBJ1-2; unclear D gene. This CDR3 is 16 amino acids long. Looked up from germline, CDR1 is SGHTA and CDR2 is FQGNSA. Deletions cut 5 bases from V and 4 bases from J, with 20 bases between. The DNA for the CDR3 is TGTGCCAGCAGCCACCCCCCGAGCAATCCAAGCTATGGCTACACCTTC. Amino acid sequence: CASSHPPSNPSYGYTF.